This T cell receptor beta chain was recovered during a study of blood T cell repertoires in COVID-19. V shed 4 bases and J shed 2 bases, with 12 bases lying between them. The CDR3 has 14 amino acids. Looked up from germline, CDR1 is SGHDT and CDR2 is YYEEEE. Profiling relied on immunoSEQ multiplex PCR, and the TCRdb table lists in-frame clones only, not all of them. The profile shows around 170,000 clones, around 90% of them singletons. The material sequenced was peripheral blood. This chain links TRBV5-6 with TRBJ1-1; D unclear. The origin of this receptor is a man aged 55-75 years with acute or convalescent COVID-19. The CDR3 sequence is CASSRTSLNTEAFF. The CDR3 bases are TGTGCCAGCAGCCGCACATCGCTTAACACTGAAGCTTTCTTT.